This section outlines one T cell receptor beta chain sequence together with its context. No antigen is known for it. Germline CDR1 SGHDT, CDR2 YYEEEE. The CDR3 contains 13 residues. The V end was cut by 1 base, the J end by 3 bases, with 8 bases between. The sample comes from a study of a mutant IDH1 vaccine in newly diagnosed glioma. The overall study: Patients underwent eight vaccinations, which took place in weeks 1, 3, 5, 7, 11, 15, 19 and 23. Earlier care involved radiotherapy, temozolomide, or both, and the majority received both.

Noted time point: week 11, during vaccination. The vaccine gave 300 ug of a 20-mer mutant IDH1 peptide subcutaneously per dose. There were new WHO grade 3 or 4 astrocytomas in the donors, and these were IDH1-mutant and ATRX-lost. Method: immunoSEQ multiplex PCR; TCRdb's copy keeps in-frame clones and lacks some. The profile shows about 61,000 clones, about four fifths of them singletons. The sample here was PBMCs, taken from a glioma patient whose treatment included an IDH1 peptide vaccine. The rearrangement links TRBV5-6 to TRBJ2-7; D is unresolved. The TCR originated in a man in his forties or fifties with glioma. CDR3 residues: CASSLKGFYEQYF. The CDR3 region has the DNA TGTGCCAGCAGCTTGAAGGGTTTCTACGAGCAGTACTTC.